This T cell receptor beta chain emerged from a study of blood T cell repertoires in COVID-19. Those enrolled, adults aged roughly 18 to 100 years, came from 25 or so US areas. Clinical histories supplied by participants themselves formed the basis of cohort assignment. Germline loops: CDR1 MNHEY, CDR2 SMNVEV (reference sequence). Trimming left V 6 bases short and J 4 bases short, with 19 bases between. The CDR3 is 17 residues long. Per the study methods: It was from reference gene primer amplification that nucleated cell counts were estimated. Generated by immunoSEQ multiplex PCR, the TCRdb table keeps only in-frame clones and is missing some. D and trimming come from the DNA, and the V and J calls and clone size come from that table. The sample lists about 210,000 clones; less than 90% were seen once.

Sequencing input: PBMCs or T cells enriched from blood (not recorded which). This sequence was found in a woman younger than 45 who had been exposed to COVID-19. The rearrangement joins TRBV27 to TRBJ2-6, with D perhaps TRBD1 (6 bases). Here the CDR3 reads CASRRRPGVAGANVLTF. CDR3 nucleotides: TGTGCCAGCAGGAGAAGACCAGGGGTGGCCGGGGCCAACGTCCTGACTTTC. The whole variable domain, remainder taken from reference TRBV27 and TRBJ2-6, is EAQVTQNPRYLITVTGKKLTVTCSQNMNHEYMSWYRQDPGLGLRQIYYSMNVEVTDKGDVPEGYKVSRKEKRNFPLILESPSPNQTSLYFCASRRRPGVAGANVLTFGAGSRLTVL.